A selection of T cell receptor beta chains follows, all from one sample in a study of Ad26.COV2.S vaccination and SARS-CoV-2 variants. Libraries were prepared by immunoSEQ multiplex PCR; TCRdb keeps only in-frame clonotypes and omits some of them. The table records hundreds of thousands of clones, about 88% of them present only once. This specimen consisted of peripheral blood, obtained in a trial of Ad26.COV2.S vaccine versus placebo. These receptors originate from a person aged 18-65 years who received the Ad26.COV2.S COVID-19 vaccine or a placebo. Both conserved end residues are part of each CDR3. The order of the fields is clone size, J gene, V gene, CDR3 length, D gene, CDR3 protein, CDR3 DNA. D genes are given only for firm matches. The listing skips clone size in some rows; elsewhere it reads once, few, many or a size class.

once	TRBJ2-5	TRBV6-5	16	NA	CASSSWDGGGQETQYF	TGTGCCAGCAGTTCATGGGACGGTGGGGGCCAAGAGACCCAGTACTTC
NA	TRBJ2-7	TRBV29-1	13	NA	CSVEAGMNYEQYF	TGCAGCGTTGAGGCAGGGATGAACTACGAGCAGTACTTC
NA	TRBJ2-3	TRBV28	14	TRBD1	CATQGQGGRDTQYF	TGTGCCACTCAAGGACAGGGAGGCCGCGATACGCAGTATTTT
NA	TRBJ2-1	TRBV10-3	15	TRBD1	CAISDDRVENNEQFF	TGTGCCATCAGTGACGACAGGGTGGAGAACAATGAGCAGTTCTTC
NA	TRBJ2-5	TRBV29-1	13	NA	CSVEWGYQETQYF	TGCAGCGTTGAGTGGGGGTACCAAGAGACCCAGTACTTC
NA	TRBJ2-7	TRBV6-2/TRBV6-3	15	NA	CASSPPPTRGHEQYF	TGTGCCAGCAGTCCCCCCCCCACTAGAGGTCACGAGCAGTACTTC
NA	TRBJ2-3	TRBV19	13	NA	CASSAQGADTQYF	TGTGCCAGTAGTGCCCAGGGCGCAGATACGCAGTATTTT
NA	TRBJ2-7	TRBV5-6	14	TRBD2	CASSPGLAYYEQYF	TGTGCCAGCAGCCCGGGACTAGCGTACTACGAGCAGTACTTC
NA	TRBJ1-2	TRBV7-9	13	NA	CASSLDPGEGYTF	TGTGCCAGCAGCTTAGACCCAGGGGAGGGCTACACCTTC
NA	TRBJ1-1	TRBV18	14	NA	CASSQGVRNTEAFF	TGTGCCAGCTCACAGGGGGTACGGAACACTGAAGCTTTCTTT
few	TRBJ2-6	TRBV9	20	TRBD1	CASSEGVDGTVLSGANVLTF	TGTGCCAGCAGCGAGGGAGTAGATGGGACAGTCCTCTCTGGGGCCAACGTCCTGACTTTC
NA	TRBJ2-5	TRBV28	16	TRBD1	CASSETGTGDRETQYF	TGTGCCAGCAGTGAGACCGGGACAGGGGACCGTGAGACCCAGTACTTC
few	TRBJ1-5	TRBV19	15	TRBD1	CASTHRDRGAQPQHF	TGTGCCAGTACCCACCGGGACAGGGGGGCTCAGCCCCAGCATTTT
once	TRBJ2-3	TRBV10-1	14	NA	CASSESGGTDTQYF	TGCGCCAGCAGTGAGTCGGGGGGCACAGATACGCAGTATTTT
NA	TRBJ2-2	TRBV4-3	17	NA	CASSRLGWVGNTGELFF	TGCGCCAGCAGCCGCCTAGGGTGGGTAGGAAACACCGGGGAGCTGTTTTTT
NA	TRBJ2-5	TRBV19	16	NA	CASSIKSGRHQETQYF	TGTGCCAGTAGTATAAAATCTGGCAGACACCAAGAGACCCAGTACTTC
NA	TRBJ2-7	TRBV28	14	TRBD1	CASTNPGQAYEQYF	TGTGCCAGTACAAACCCTGGACAGGCCTACGAGCAGTACTTC
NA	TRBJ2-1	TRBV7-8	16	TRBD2	CASSSSGTSSYNEQFF	TGTGCCAGCAGCTCGAGCGGGACTAGCTCCTACAATGAGCAGTTCTTC
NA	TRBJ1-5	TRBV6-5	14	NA	CASSDLTGNQPQHF	TGTGCCAGTTCGGACCTAACAGGGAATCAGCCCCAGCATTTT
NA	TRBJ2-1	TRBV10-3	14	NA	CAISESIPPPEQFF	TGTGCCATCAGTGAGTCGATCCCCCCCCCAGAGCAGTTCTTC
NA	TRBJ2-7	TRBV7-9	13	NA	CASSLGRGDEQYF	TGTGCCAGCAGCTTGGGAAGGGGCGACGAGCAGTACTTC
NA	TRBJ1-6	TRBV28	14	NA	CASSFQPYNSPLHF	TGTGCCAGCAGTTTTCAGCCCTATAATTCACCCCTCCACTTT
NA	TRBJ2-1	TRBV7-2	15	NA	CASSSGPGAYNEQFF	TGTGCCAGCAGCTCCGGGCCGGGGGCCTACAATGAGCAGTTCTTC
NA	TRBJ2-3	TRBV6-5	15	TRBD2	CASSDRRVGGDTQYF	TGTGCCAGCAGCGATCGGAGGGTGGGGGGGGATACGCAGTATTTT
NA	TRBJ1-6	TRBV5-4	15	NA	CASSAAGSYNSPLHF	TGTGCCAGCAGCGCAGCAGGGTCCTATAATTCACCCCTCCACTTT
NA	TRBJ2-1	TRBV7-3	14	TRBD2	CASSGTSQRNEQFF	TGTGCCAGCAGCGGGACTAGCCAGAGAAATGAGCAGTTCTTC
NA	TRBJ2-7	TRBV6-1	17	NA	CASSEEPGWGRFYEQYF	TGTGCCAGCAGTGAAGAGCCAGGGTGGGGACGGTTTTATGAGCAGTACTTC
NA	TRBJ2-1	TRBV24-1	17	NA	CATSDLPGGHLRNEQFF	TGTGCCACCAGTGATTTGCCCGGGGGTCATTTAAGAAATGAGCAGTTCTTC
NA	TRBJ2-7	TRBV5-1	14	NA	CASSPEGGAYEQYF	TGCGCCAGCAGCCCTGAAGGGGGAGCCTACGAGCAGTACTTC
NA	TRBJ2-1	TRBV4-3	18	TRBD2	CASSQDYLGLGPRNEQFF	TGCGCCAGCAGCCAAGATTACTTGGGACTAGGCCCCCGCAATGAGCAGTTCTTC
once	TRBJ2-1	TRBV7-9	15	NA	CASRPRGGENNEQFF	TGTGCCAGCAGGCCGCGGGGCGGGGAGAACAATGAGCAGTTCTTC
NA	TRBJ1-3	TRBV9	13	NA	CASSVGSGNTIYF	TGTGCCAGCAGCGTAGGGTCCGGAAACACCATATATTTT
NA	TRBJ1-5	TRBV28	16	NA	CASSLSLRAGEQPQHF	TGTGCCAGCAGTTTATCTCTCAGGGCGGGGGAACAGCCCCAGCATTTT
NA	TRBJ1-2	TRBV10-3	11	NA	CAISAAYGYTF	TGTGCCATCAGTGCGGCTTATGGCTACACCTTC
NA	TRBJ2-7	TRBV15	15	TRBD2	CATSSRLAGRYEQYF	TGTGCCACCAGCAGCAGGTTAGCGGGTCGCTACGAGCAGTACTTC
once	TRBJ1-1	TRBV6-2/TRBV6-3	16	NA	CASSYPPWGADTEAFF	TGTGCCAGCAGTTACCCCCCCTGGGGGGCAGACACTGAAGCTTTCTTT
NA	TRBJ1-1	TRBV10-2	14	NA	CASRDERMNTEAFF	TGCGCCAGCAGGGATGAACGGATGAACACTGAAGCTTTCTTT
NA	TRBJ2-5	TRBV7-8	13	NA	CASSRTIQETQYF	TGTGCCAGCAGCCGGACTATCCAAGAGACCCAGTACTTC
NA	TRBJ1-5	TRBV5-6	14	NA	CASSLGSRNQPQHF	TGTGCCAGCAGCTTGGGTAGTCGCAATCAGCCCCAGCATTTT
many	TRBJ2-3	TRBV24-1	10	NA	CATTQHTQYF	TGTGCCACCACCCAGCATACGCAGTATTTT
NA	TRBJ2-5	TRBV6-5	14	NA	CASSYSGWGETQYF	TGTGCCAGCAGTTACTCGGGGTGGGGGGAGACCCAGTACTTC